These 26 T cell receptor beta chains originate from one sample sequenced in a study of T cell repertoires in cytomegalovirus infection. One entry per CDR3 protein, called by TCRdb with MiXCR from the reads. The table records roughly 280,000 distinct CDR3 sequences, roughly 9% of them present only once. The sequencing sample was made of PBMCs. These receptor sequences come from a human donor in good health (CMV status not recorded). Some clones in this sample may be carry-over from other donors' samples.

This clonotype was counted between two and nine times. The V and J genes are TRBV12-3 or TRBV12-4 and TRBJ1-3, with D unclear. V dropped 6 bases and J dropped 0 bases, with 12 bases sitting between them. This CDR3 is built from 15 residues. This CDR3 reads CASRLGDHSGNTIYF. The DNA for the CDR3 is TGTGCCAGCAGACTCGGGGATCACTCTGGAAACACCATATATTTT.

This clonotype was observed at least ten times. The chain links TRBV14 to TRBJ2-1; D possibly corresponds to TRBD2 (5 bases). The germline V gene has CDR1 SGHDN and CDR2 FVKESK. This CDR3 is 16 amino acids long. Trimming left V 1 base short and J 0 bases short, with 10 bases between. The chain's CDR3 is CASSQVAGSSYNEQFF. The CDR3 DNA sequence: TGTGCCAGCAGCCAAGTTGCGGGCAGCTCCTACAATGAGCAGTTCTTC.

Ten or more counts support this clonotype. V and J are TRBV14 and TRBJ2-1; D is tentatively TRBD1 or TRBD2 (6 bases each). Per the germline V gene, CDR1 is SGHDN and CDR2 is FVKESK. Between the trimmed V and J ends, which lost 4 bases and 11 bases, there was a span of 15 bases. The CDR3 loop spans 13 amino acids. The CDR3 loop is CASSPGGSPQQFF. For the CDR3, the DNA is TGTGCCAGCAGCCCCGGGGGCAGTCCTCAGCAGTTCTTC.

Only one count was recorded for this clonotype. V and J are TRBV25-1 and TRBJ1-1; 10 bases match TRBD1. Germline CDR1 reads MGHDK; CDR2 reads SYGVNS. V gave up 6 bases and J gave up 5 bases; unmatched junction bases: 9. This CDR3 spans 15 amino acids. CDR3 region: CASRRATGGRTEAFF. CDR3 in DNA: TGTGCCAGCAGACGAGCGACAGGGGGCCGAACTGAAGCTTTCTTT.

This clonotype occurred a few times. J is TRBJ2-1 and V is TRBV4-3, with D perhaps TRBD1 or TRBD2 (5 bases each). V gave up 2 bases and J gave up 8 bases, with 22 bases separating them. Looked up from germline, CDR1 is LGHNA and CDR2 is YSLEER. This CDR3 comprises 17 residues. For the CDR3, the DNA is TGCGCCAGCAGCCAAAATCCACCGGGACGGACCCAGTATGAGCAGTTCTTC. It is translated as CASSQNPPGRTQYEQFF.

This clonotype occurred many times. The rearrangement uses TRBV2 and TRBJ2-1; D perhaps matches TRBD2 (6 bases). The CDR3 has 14 amino acids. With 7 bases removed from V and 4 bases from J, the gap between germline ends came to 14 bases. The germline gives CDR1 SNHLY, CDR2 FYNNEI. CDR3 residues: CASNRPSDYNEQFF. In DNA, the CDR3 is TGTGCCAGCAATCGACCTAGCGATTACAATGAGCAGTTCTTC.

The sample holds many counts of this clonotype. This chain joins TRBV12-3 or TRBV12-4 and TRBJ2-7; D perhaps matches TRBD2 (5 bases). The CDR3 runs 13 residues. V was cut by 5 bases and J by 4 bases, with 12 bases left in between. CDR3 sequence reads: CASSPYRDYEQYF. As DNA, the CDR3 is TGTGCCAGCAGTCCCTATCGGGATTACGAGCAGTACTTC.

The chain has TRBV20-1 and TRBJ1-5, with D uncertain. The V end was cut by 6 bases, the J end by 6 bases, with 12 bases between. The CDR3 totals 12 residues. The germline V gene encodes CDR1 DFQATT and CDR2 SNEGSKA (reference sequence). CDR3 amino acids: CSASGGVQPQHF. CDR3 coding DNA: TGCAGTGCCTCCGGCGGGGTTCAGCCCCAGCATTTT.

Many counts were recorded for this clonotype. V is TRBV7-2 and J is TRBJ1-1; D unclear. Per germline, CDR1 SGHTA and CDR2 FQGNSA. The ends were cut back, 4 bases at V and 6 bases at J, with 15 bases in the middle. This CDR3 is 14 amino acids long. The CDR3 bases are TGTGCCAGCAGCTCTTTCGGTCAGAAGGCTGAAGCTTTCTTT. Its translation: CASSSFGQKAEAFF.

This clonotype has a count of ten or more. The V call is TRBV7-2, the J call TRBJ2-5; D unresolved. The V end lost 5 bases, the J end lost 5 bases, and 9 bases lay between the germline ends. The CDR3 consists of 12 residues. From germline, CDR1 is SGHTA and CDR2 FQGNSA. CDR3 region: CASSLMRETQYF. DNA of the CDR3: TGTGCCAGCAGCCTAATGAGGGAGACCCAGTACTTC.

J is TRBJ1-3 and V is TRBV7-9, with 8 bases lining up with TRBD1. V shed 4 bases, J shed 0 bases, and the junction held 8 bases outside the gene matches. This CDR3 is 17 amino acids long. Germline V gene sequence: CDR1 SEHNR, CDR2 FQNEAQ (reference sequence). The CDR3 DNA is TGTGCCAGCAGCTCCGGGACAGGCTCCTACTCTGGAAACACCATATATTTT. Translated: CASSSGTGSYSGNTIYF.

This chain connects TRBV7-2 to TRBJ2-7, with TRBD2 matching over 8 bases. V dropped 8 bases and J dropped 5; count of bases not matched to a gene: 11. CDR3 length: 14 residues. Germline V gives CDR1 SGHTA, CDR2 FQGNSA. The CDR3 DNA sequence: TGTGCCAGCGGGTCGGGACTAGAAACCCACGAGCAGTACTTC. Protein: CASGSGLETHEQYF.

This clonotype was counted at least ten times. The chain couples TRBV7-2 to TRBJ1-5, with TRBD1 as a possible D gene (5 bases). The germline CDR1 and CDR2 sequences are SGHTA and FQGNSA. V was clipped by 3 bases and J by 3 bases, with 6 bases between them. This CDR3 contains 13 residues. DNA of the CDR3: TGTGCCAGCAGCTTCAGGGACAATCAGCCCCAGCATTTT. It specifies CASSFRDNQPQHF. The full variable domain, with the rest looked up from reference TRBV7-2 and TRBJ1-5, is GAGVSQSPSNKVTEKGKDVELRCDPISGHTALYWYRQSLGQGLEFLIYFQGNSAPDKSGLPSDRFSAERTGGSVSTLTIQRTQQEDSAVYLCASSFRDNQPQHFGDGTRLSIL.

This clonotype was observed a handful of times. J is TRBJ2-3 and V is TRBV20-1, with a possible D match to TRBD2 (6 bases). Germline V gives CDR1 DFQATT, CDR2 SNEGSKA (reference sequence). The CDR3 has 13 residues. V lost 6 bases to trimming and J lost 4 bases, with 14 bases between them. CDR3 loop: CSALWTISDTQYF. The CDR3 DNA is TGCAGTGCCCTCTGGACTATTTCAGATACGCAGTATTTT.

This clonotype was counted ten times or more. The rearrangement uses TRBV7-2 and TRBJ2-7, with 10 nucleotides matching TRBD1. The junction had 10 bases not matched to a gene; V was cut back by 5 bases and J by 9 bases. There are 14 residues in the CDR3. Germline V gene data show CDR1 as SGHTA and CDR2 as FQGNSA. This CDR3 reads CASSPRDRGGGQYF. CDR3 sequence (DNA): TGTGCCAGCAGCCCCCGGGACAGGGGCGGAGGGCAGTACTTC.

The sample holds many counts of this clonotype. The chain is built from TRBV4-2 and TRBJ2-3; D tentatively fits TRBD1 or TRBD2 (5 bases each). V lost 5 bases, J lost 0 bases, and 9 bases lay in between. The V gene's germline CDR1 is LGHNA and CDR2 YNFKEQ. The CDR3 loop spans 14 amino acids. CDR3 amino acids: CASSGGESTDTQYF. The CDR3 nucleotides are TGTGCCAGCAGCGGGGGAGAAAGCACAGATACGCAGTATTTT.

The V gene is TRBV6-6, the J gene TRBJ2-2; no definite D call. Trimming pared 5 bases from V and 0 bases from J, leaving 13 bases between. This CDR3 has 16 amino acids. Germline CDR1 MNHNY, CDR2 SVGAGI (reference sequence). The CDR3 sequence: CASSPIRTANTGELFF. The CDR3 nucleotides are TGTGCCAGCAGTCCTATCCGGACGGCGAACACCGGGGAGCTGTTTTTT.

A few counts support this clonotype. This chain connects TRBV9 to TRBJ2-5; D ambiguous. This CDR3 has 14 residues. Germline CDR1 is SGDLS and CDR2 is YYNGEE. V dropped 2 bases and J dropped 0 bases, with 8 bases sitting between them. The CDR3 region has the DNA TGTGCCAGCAGCGTGGCCTATTACCAAGAGACCCAGTACTTC. As protein: CASSVAYYQETQYF.

This clonotype has just one count. The gene calls are TRBV4-2 and TRBJ2-2; D call uncertain. V dropped 1 base and J dropped 8 bases, with 17 bases sitting between them. CDR1 is LGHNA, CDR2 YNFKEQ, per germline. The CDR3 consists of 16 residues. The CDR3 nucleotides read TGTGCCAGCAGCCAAGTCACAAATAGGGCGGAGGGGGAGCTGTTTTTT. Amino acid sequence: CASSQVTNRAEGELFF.

The chain joins TRBV7-2 to TRBJ2-3; 11 positions agree with TRBD2. CDR1 is SGHTA and CDR2 is FQGNSA in the germline V gene. The trim removed 5 bases at V and 3 bases at J, leaving 4 bases unmatched. CDR3 length: 15 amino acids. The CDR3 DNA is TGTGCCAGCAGCCTACTAGCGGGAGAGACAGATACGCAGTATTTT. The encoded protein is CASSLLAGETDTQYF.

This clonotype came up many times. The chain has TRBV6-2 or TRBV6-3 and TRBJ1-5; possibly TRBD1 for D (5 bases). The CDR3 sequence is 14 residues long. Germline V gene lookup returns CDR1 MNHEY and CDR2 SVGEGT. Trimming cost V 8 bases and J 3 bases, with 14 bases left between them. Written as DNA, the CDR3 is TGTGCCAGCTCCACGGCCAGGGACAATCAGCCCCAGCATTTT. It codes for CASSTARDNQPQHF.

This clonotype was found a few times. The V gene is TRBV6-4, the J gene TRBJ2-2; the D is unclear. Germline CDR1 reads MRHNA; CDR2 reads SNTAGT. The V end was cut by 5 bases, the J end by 7 bases, with 5 bases between. This CDR3 has 11 amino acids. CDR3 amino acids: CASSILGELFF. CDR3 DNA sequence: TGTGCCAGCAGTATCCTCGGGGAGCTGTTTTTT.

This clonotype was recorded many times. This chain joins TRBV7-2 and TRBJ1-2; 7 nucleotides match TRBD1. CDR3 size: 15 residues. The trim removed 7 bases at V and 2 bases at J, leaving 10 bases unmatched. Germline V gene sequence: CDR1 SGHTA, CDR2 FQGNSA. The CDR3 region is CASTLRTGDNYGYTF. CDR3 sequence (DNA): TGTGCCAGCACCCTACGGACAGGAGACAACTATGGCTACACCTTC.

This clonotype was recorded many times. The chain carries TRBV7-2 and TRBJ2-7; D gene uncertain. The V gene lost 1 base and the J gene lost 3 bases, with 13 bases spanning the gap. This CDR3 contains 15 residues. Germline-derived CDR1 and CDR2 are SGHTA and FQGNSA. In DNA form, the CDR3 reads TGTGCCAGCAGCTTAGGGTTTCGAAACCTCTACGAGCAGTACTTC. Its translation is CASSLGFRNLYEQYF.

This clonotype was seen at least ten times. This chain connects TRBV7-2 to TRBJ2-2, with 8 nucleotides matching TRBD1. The V and J ends lost 4 bases and 7 bases, in that order; junction bases with no gene match: 17. This CDR3 region has 18 residues. Germline CDR1 and CDR2: SGHTA and FQGNSA. The CDR3 sequence is CASSSLLKPRQGSGELFF. The CDR3 DNA reads TGTGCCAGCAGCTCCTTACTTAAACCGAGACAGGGGAGCGGGGAGCTGTTTTTT.

The rearrangement joins TRBV18 to TRBJ2-7; D is tentatively TRBD1 or TRBD2 (5 bases each). CDR1 and CDR2 (germline): KGHSH, LQKENI. This CDR3 spans 14 amino acids. Trimming stripped 2 bases from V and 5 bases from J, with 13 bases between. The CDR3 sequence is CASSPNWGSDEQYF. The CDR3 DNA follows: TGTGCCAGCTCACCAAACTGGGGGAGCGACGAGCAGTACTTC.